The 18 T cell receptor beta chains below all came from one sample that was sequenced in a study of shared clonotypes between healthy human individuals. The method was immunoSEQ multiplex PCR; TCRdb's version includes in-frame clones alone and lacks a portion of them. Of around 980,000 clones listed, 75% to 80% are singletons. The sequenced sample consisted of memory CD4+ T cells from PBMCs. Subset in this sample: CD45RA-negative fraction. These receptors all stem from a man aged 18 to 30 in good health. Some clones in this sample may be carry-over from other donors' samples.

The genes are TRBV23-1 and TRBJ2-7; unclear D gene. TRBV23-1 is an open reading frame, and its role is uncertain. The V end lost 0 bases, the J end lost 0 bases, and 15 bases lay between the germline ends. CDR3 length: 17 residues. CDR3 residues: CASSQSYTGSSSYEQYF. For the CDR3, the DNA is TGCGCCAGCAGTCAATCCTATACCGGGTCTAGCTCCTACGAGCAGTACTTC.

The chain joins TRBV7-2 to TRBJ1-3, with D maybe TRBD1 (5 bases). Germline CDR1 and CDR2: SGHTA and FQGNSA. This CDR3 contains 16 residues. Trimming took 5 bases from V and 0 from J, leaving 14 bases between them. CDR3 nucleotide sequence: TGTGCCAGCAGCCCCGTGGGGACGGTCTCTGGAAACACCATATATTTT. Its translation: CASSPVGTVSGNTIYF. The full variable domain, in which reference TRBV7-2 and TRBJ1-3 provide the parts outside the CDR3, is GAGVSQSPSNKVTEKGKDVELRCDPISGHTALYWYRQSLGQGLEFLIYFQGNSAPDKSGLPSDRFSAERTGGSVSTLTIQRTQQEDSAVYLCASSPVGTVSGNTIYFGEGSWLTVV.

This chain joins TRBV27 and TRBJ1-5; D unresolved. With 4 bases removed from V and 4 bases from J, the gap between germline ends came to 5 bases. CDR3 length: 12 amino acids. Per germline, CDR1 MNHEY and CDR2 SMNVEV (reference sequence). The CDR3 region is CASSYINQPQHF. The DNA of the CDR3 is TGTGCCAGCAGTTACATTAATCAGCCCCAGCATTTT.

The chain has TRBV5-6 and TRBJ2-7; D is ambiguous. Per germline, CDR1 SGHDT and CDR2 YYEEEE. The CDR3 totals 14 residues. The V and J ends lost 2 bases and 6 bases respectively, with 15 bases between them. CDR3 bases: TGTGCCAGCAGCTTCTATCGACCGCTACCCGAGCAGTACTTC. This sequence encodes CASSFYRPLPEQYF.

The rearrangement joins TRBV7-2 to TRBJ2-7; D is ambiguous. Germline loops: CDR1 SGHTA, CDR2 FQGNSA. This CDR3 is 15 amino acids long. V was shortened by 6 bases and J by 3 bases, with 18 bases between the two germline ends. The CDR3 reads CASRPQAAVIYEQYF. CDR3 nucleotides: TGTGCCAGCAGGCCCCAGGCGGCGGTAATCTACGAGCAGTACTTC.

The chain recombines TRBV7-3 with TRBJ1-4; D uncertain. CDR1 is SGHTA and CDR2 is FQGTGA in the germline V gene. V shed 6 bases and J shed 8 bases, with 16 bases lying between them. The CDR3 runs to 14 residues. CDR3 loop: CASSPGLRFEKLFF. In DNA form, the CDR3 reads TGTGCCAGCAGTCCGGGTTTGAGATTCGAAAAACTGTTTTTT.

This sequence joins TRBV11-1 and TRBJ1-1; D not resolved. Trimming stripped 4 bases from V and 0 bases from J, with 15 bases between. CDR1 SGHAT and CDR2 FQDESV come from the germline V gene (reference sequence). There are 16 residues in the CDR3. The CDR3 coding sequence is TGTGCCAGCAGCTCCATGGGTTTCGGGGTGAACACTGAAGCTTTCTTT. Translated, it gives CASSSMGFGVNTEAFF.

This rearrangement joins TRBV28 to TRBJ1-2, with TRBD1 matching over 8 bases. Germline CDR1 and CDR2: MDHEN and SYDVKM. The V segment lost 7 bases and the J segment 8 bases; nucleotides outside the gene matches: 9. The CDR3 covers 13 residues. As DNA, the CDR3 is TGTGCCAGCACAGGGGGCTCCGCACGGGGCTACACCTTC. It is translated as CASTGGSARGYTF.

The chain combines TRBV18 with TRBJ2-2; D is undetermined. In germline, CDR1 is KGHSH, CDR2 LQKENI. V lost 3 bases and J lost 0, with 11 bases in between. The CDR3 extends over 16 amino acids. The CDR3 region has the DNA TGTGCCAGCTCACCTGCTACCACCGCGAACACCGGGGAGCTGTTTTTT. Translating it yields CASSPATTANTGELFF.

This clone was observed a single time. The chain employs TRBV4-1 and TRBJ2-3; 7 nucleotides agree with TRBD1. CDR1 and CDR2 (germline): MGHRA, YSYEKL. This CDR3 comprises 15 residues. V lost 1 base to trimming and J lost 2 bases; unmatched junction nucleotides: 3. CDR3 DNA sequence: TGCGCCAGCAGCCAAGGACAGGGAGACACAGATACGCAGTATTTT. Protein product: CASSQGQGDTDTQYF.

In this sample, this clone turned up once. The CDR3 sequence is CAWSGTSGSNEQYF. The CDR3 region has the DNA TGTGCCTGGAGTGGGACTAGCGGGAGCAACGAGCAGTACTTC. V and J are TRBV30 and TRBJ2-7; 13 positions match TRBD2. V shed 1 base and J 5 bases; nucleotides not matched to a gene: 2. CDR1 and CDR2 from the germline V gene are GTSNPN and SVGIG (reference sequence). The CDR3 totals 14 residues.

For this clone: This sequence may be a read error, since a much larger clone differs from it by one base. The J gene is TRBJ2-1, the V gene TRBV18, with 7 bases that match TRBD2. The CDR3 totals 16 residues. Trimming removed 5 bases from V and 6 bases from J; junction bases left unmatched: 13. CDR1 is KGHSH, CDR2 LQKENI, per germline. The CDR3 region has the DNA TGTGCCAGCTCAGCAGCCGGGGCTAGCGGTGTCAATGAGCAGTTCTTC. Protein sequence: CASSAAGASGVNEQFF. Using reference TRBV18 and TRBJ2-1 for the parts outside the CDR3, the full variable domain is NAGVMQNPRHLVRRRGQEARLRCSPMKGHSHVYWYRQLPEEGLKFMVYLQKENIIDESGMPKERFSAEFPKEGPSILRIQQVVRGDSAAYFCASSAAGASGVNEQFFGPGTRLTVL.

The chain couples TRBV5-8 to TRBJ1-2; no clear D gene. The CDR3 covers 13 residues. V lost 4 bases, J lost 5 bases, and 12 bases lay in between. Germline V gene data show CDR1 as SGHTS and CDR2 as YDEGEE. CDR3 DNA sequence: TGTGCCAGCAGCCGCGGTTCCTCTTATGGCTACACCTTC. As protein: CASSRGSSYGYTF.

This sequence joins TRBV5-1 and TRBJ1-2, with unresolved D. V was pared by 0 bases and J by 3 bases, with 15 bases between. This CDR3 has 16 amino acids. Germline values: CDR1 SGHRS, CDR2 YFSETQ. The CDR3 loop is CASSLDPVRQHYGYTF. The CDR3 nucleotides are TGCGCCAGCAGCTTGGACCCGGTCCGCCAGCACTATGGCTACACCTTC.

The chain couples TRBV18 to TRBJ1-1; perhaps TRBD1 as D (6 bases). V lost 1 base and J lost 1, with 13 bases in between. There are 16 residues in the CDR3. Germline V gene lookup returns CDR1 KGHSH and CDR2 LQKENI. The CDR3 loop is CASSPRGGQSNTEAFF. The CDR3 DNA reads TGTGCCAGCTCACCACGAGGAGGACAGTCGAACACTGAAGCTTTCTTT.

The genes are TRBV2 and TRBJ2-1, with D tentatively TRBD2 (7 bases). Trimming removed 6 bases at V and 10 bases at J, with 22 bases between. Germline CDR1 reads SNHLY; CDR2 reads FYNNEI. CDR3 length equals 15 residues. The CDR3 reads CASRIETTGRGEQFF. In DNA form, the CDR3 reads TGTGCCAGCAGAATAGAGACTACGGGGAGGGGGGAGCAGTTCTTC.

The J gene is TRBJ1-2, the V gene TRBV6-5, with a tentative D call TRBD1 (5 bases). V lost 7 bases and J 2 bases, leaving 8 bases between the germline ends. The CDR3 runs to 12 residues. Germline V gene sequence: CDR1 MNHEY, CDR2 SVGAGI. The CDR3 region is CASKGRNYGYTF. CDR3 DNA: TGTGCCAGCAAGGGACGGAACTATGGCTACACCTTC.

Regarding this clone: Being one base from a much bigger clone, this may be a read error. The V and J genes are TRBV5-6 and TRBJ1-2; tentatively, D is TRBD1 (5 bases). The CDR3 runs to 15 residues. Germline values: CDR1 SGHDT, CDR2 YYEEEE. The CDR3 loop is CASSHQIDSIYGHTF. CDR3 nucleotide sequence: TGTGCCAGCAGCCACCAAATAGACAGCATCTATGGCCACACCTTC. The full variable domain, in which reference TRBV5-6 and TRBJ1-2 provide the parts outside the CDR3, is DAGVTQSPTHLIKTRGQQVTLRCSPKSGHDTVSWYQQALGQGPQFIFQYYEEEERQRGNFPDRFSGHQFPNYSSELNVNALLLGDSALYLCASSHQIDSIYGHTFGSGTRLTVV.